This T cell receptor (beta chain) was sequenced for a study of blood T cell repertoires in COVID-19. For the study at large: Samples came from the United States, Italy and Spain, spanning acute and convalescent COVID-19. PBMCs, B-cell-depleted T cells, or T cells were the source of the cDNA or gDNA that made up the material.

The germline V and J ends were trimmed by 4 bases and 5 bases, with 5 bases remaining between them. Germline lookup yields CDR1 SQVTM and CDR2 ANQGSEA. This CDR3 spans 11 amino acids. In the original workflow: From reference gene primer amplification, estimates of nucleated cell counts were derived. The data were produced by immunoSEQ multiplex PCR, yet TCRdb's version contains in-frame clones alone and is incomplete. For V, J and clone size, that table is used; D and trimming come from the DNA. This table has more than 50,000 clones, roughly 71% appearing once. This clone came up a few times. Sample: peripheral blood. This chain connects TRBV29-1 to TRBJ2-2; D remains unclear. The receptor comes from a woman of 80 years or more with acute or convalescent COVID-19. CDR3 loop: CSVVGTGELFF. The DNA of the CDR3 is TGCAGCGTTGTCGGGACCGGGGAGCTGTTTTTT.